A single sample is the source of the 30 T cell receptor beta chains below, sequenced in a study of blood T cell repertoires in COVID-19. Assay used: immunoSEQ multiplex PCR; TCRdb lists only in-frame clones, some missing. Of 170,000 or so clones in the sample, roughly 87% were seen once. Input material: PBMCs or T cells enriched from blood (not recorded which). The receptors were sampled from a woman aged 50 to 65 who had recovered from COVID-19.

The DNA for the CDR3 is TGTGCCACCAGTAGGGGCGGCTCTGGGGCCAACGTCCTGACTTTC. Its translation: CATSRGGSGANVLTF. The J gene is TRBJ2-6, the V gene TRBV24-1, with D maybe TRBD1 (5 bases). V lost 6 bases to trimming and J lost 0 bases, with 8 bases between them. Looked up from germline, CDR1 is KGHDR and CDR2 is SFDVKD. The CDR3 contains 15 residues.

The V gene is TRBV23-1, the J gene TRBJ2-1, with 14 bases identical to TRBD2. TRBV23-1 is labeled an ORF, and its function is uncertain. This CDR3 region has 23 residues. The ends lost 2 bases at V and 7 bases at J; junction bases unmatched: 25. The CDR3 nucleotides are TGCGCCAGCAGTCAAGGCGCCGGGACAGGGGGCGGAAGACTAGCGGGAGGGCCTAATGAGCAGTTCTTC. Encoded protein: CASSQGAGTGGGRLAGGPNEQFF.

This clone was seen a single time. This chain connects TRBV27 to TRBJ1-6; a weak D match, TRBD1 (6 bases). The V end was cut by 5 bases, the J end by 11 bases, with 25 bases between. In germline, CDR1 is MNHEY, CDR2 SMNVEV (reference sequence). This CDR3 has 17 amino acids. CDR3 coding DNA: TGTGCCAGCAGTCCCAGATCCATGACAGGCCAGGGGCCACCCCTCCACTTT. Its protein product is CASSPRSMTGQGPPLHF.

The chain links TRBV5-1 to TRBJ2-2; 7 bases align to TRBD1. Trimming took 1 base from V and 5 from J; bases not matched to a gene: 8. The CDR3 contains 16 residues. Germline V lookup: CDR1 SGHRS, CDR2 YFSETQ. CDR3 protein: CASSLRGLRVTGELFF. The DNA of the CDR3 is TGCGCCAGCAGCTTGAGGGGGCTACGTGTAACCGGGGAGCTGTTTTTT.

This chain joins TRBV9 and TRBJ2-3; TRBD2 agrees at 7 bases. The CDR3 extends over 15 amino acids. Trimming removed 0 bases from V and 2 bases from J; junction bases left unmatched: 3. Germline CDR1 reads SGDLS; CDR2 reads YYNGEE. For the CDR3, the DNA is TGTGCCAGCAGCGTAGCCGGGAGGCCCACAGATACGCAGTATTTT. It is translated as CASSVAGRPTDTQYF.

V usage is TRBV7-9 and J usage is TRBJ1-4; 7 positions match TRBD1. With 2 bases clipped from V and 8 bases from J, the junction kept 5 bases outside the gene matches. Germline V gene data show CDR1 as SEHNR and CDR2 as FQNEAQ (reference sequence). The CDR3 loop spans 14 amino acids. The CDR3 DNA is TGTGCCAGCAGCTTAACAGGGGTTGGAGAAAAACTGTTTTTT. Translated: CASSLTGVGEKLFF.

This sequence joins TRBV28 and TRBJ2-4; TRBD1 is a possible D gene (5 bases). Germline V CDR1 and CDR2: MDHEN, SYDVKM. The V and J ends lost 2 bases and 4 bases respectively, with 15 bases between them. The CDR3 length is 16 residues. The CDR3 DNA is TGTGCCAGCAGTTTAAACAGGCCCGATATAAAAAACATTCAGTACTTC. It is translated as CASSLNRPDIKNIQYF.

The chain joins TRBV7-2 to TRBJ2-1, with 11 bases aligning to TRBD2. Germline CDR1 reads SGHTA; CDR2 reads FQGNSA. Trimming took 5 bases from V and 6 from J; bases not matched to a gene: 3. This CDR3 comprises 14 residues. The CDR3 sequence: CASSLSGRANEQFF. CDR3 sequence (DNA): TGTGCCAGCAGCCTTAGCGGGAGGGCCAATGAGCAGTTCTTC.

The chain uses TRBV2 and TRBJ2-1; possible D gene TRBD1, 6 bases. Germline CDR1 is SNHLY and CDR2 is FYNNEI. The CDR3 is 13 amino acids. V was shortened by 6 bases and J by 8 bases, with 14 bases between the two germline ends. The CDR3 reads CASRQGLGYEQFF. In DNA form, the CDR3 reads TGTGCCAGCAGACAGGGCCTTGGTTATGAGCAGTTCTTC.

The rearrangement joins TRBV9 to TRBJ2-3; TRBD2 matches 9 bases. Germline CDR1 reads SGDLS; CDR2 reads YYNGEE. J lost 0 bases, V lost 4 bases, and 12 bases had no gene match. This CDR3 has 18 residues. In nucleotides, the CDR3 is TGTGCCAGCAGCCGTATGGGACAAAGCGGGAGGAGCACAGATACGCAGTATTTT. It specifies CASSRMGQSGRSTDTQYF.

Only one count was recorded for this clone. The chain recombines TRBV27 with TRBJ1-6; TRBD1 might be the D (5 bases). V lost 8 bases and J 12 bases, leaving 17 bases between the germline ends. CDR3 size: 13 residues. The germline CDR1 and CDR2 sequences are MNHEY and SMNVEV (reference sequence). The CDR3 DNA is TGTGCCAGCGGATACCGGGGGATTCAACCCCTCCACTTT. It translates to CASGYRGIQPLHF.

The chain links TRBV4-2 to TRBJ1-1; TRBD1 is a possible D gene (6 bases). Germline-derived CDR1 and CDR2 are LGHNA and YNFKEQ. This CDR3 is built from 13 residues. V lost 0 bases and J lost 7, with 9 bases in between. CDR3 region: CASSQEVDSEAFF. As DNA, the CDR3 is TGTGCCAGCAGCCAAGAAGTGGACAGTGAAGCTTTCTTT.

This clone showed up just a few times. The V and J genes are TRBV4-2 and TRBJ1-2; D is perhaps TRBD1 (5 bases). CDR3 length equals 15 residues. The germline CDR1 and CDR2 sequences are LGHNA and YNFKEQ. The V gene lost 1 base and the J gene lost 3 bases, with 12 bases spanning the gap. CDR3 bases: TGTGCCAGCAGCCAAGTCGGGAGGGGTGACTATGGCTACACCTTC. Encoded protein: CASSQVGRGDYGYTF.

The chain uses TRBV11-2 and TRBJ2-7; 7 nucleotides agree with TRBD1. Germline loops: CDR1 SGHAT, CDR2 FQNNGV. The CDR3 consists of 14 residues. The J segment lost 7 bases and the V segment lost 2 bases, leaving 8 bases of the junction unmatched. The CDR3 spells CASSLQGDIGEQYF. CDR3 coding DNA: TGTGCCAGCAGCTTACAGGGGGATATAGGGGAGCAGTACTTC.

The CDR3 protein is CASSLAGQSSGANVLTF. The CDR3 DNA reads as TGCGCCAGCAGCTTGGCGGGACAGTCTTCTGGGGCCAACGTCCTGACTTTC. The rearrangement joins TRBV5-1 to TRBJ2-6; 7 bases fit TRBD1. CDR3 length: 17 amino acids. Trimming at V came to 0 bases and at J to 1 base, leaving 4 bases not matched to a gene. CDR1 is SGHRS, CDR2 YFSETQ, per germline.

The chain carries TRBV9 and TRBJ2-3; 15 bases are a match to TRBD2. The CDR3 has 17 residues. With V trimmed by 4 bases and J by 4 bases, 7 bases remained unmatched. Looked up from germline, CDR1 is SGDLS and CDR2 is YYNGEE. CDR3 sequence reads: CASSPRTSGRGADTQYF. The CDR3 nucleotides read TGTGCCAGCAGCCCTCGGACTAGCGGGAGGGGGGCAGATACGCAGTATTTT.

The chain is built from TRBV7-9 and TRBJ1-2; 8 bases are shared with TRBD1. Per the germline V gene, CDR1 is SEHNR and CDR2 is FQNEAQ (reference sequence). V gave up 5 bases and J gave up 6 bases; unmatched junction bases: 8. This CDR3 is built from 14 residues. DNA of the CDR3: TGTGCCAGCAGCCCCGGGACAGGACTTAATGGCTACACCTTC. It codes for CASSPGTGLNGYTF.

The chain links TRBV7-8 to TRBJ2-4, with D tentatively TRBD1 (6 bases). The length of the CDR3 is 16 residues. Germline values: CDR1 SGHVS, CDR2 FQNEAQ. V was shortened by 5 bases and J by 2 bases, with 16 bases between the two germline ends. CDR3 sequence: CASSLRDKTTKNIQYF. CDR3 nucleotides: TGTGCCAGCAGCCTCCGGGACAAGACGACCAAAAACATTCAGTACTTC. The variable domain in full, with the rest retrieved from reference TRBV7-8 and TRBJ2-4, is GAGVSQSPRYKVAKRGQDVALRCDPISGHVSLFWYQQALGQGPEFLTYFQNEAQLDKSGLPSDRFFAERPEGSVSTLKIQRTQQEDSAVYLCASSLRDKTTKNIQYFGAGTRLSVL.

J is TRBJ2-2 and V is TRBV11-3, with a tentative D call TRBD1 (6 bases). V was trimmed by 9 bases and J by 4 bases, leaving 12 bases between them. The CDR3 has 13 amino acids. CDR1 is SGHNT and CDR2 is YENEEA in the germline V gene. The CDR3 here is CASSDRSTGELFF. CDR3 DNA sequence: TGTGCCAGTTCGGACAGATCCACCGGGGAGCTGTTTTTT.

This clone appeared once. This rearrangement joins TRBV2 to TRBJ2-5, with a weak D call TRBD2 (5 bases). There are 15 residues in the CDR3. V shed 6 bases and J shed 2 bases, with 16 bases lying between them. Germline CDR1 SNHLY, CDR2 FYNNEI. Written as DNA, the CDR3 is TGTGCCAGCAGCCCAGTGGGAGTAGGGCAAGAGACCCAGTACTTC. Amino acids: CASSPVGVGQETQYF. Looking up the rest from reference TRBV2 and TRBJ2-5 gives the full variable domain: EPEVTQTPSHQVTQMGQEVILRCVPISNHLYFYWYRQILGQKVEFLVSFYNNEISEKSEIFDDQFSVERPDGSNFTLKIRSTKLEDSAMYFCASSPVGVGQETQYFGPGTRLLVL.

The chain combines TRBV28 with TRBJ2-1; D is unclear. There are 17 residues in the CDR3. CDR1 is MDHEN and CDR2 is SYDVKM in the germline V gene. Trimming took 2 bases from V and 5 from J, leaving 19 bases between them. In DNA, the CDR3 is TGTGCCAGCAGTTTACTACCCTCCCCGAGCGCCAACAATGAGCAGTTCTTC. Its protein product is CASSLLPSPSANNEQFF.

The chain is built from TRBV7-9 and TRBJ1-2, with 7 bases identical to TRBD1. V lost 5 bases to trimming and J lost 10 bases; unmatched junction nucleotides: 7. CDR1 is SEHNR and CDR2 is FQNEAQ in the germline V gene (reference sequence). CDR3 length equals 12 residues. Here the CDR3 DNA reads TGTGCCAGCAGCCCCGGGACAGTAGACTACACCTTC. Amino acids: CASSPGTVDYTF.

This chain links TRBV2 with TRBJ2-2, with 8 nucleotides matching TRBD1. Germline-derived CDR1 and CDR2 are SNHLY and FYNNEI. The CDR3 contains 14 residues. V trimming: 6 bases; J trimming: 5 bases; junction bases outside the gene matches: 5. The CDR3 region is CASRTTGGTGELFF. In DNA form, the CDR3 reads TGTGCCAGCAGAACTACAGGGGGAACCGGGGAGCTGTTTTTT.

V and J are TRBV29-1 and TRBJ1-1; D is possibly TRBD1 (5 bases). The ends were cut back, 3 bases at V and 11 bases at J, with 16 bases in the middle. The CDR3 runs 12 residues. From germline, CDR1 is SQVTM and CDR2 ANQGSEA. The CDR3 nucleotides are TGCAGCGTTGACTCAGGGACTGGGCGGGCTTTCTTT. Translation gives CSVDSGTGRAFF. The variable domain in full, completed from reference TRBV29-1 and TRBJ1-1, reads SAVISQKPSRDICQRGTSLTIQCQVDSQVTMMFWYRQQPGQSLTLIATANQGSEATYESGFVIDKFPISRPNLTFSTLTVSNMSPEDSSIYLCSVDSGTGRAFFGQGTRLTVV.

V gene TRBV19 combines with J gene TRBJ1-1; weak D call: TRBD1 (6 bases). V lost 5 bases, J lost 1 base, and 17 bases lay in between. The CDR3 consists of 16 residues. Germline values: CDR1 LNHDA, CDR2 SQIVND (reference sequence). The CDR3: CASSPNQGNRNTEAFF. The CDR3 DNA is TGTGCCAGTAGTCCGAACCAGGGGAATCGGAACACTGAAGCTTTCTTT.

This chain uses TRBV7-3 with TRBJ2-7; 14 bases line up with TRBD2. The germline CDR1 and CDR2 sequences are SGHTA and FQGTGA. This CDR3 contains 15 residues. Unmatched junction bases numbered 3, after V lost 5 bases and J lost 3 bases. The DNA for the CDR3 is TGTGCCAGCAGCGTGGGACTAGCGGGAGACTACGAGCAGTACTTC. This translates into CASSVGLAGDYEQYF.

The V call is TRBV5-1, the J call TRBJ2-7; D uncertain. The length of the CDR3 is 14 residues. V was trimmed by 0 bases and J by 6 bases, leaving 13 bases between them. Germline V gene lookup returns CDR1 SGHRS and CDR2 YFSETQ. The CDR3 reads CASSLDYPIGEQYF. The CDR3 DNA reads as TGCGCCAGCAGCTTGGACTACCCTATTGGCGAGCAGTACTTC.

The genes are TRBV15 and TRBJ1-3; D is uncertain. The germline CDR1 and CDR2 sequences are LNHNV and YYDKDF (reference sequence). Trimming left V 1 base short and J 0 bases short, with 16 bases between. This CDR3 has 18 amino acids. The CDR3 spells CATSRAGGRVGSGNTIYF. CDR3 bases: TGTGCCACCAGCAGAGCTGGAGGGAGGGTCGGCTCTGGAAACACCATATATTTT.

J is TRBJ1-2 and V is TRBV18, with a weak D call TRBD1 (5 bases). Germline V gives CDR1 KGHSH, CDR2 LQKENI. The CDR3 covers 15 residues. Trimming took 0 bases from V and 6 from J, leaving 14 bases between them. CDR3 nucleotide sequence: TGTGCCAGCTCACCACCCAAAACAGGTGCAGATGGCTACACCTTC. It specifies CASSPPKTGADGYTF.

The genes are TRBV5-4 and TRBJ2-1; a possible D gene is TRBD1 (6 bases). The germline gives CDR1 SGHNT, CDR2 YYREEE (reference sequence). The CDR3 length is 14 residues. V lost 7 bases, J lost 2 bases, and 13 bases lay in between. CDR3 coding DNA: TGTGCCAGCGTTGGCCAGGGGACCTACAATGAGCAGTTCTTC. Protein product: CASVGQGTYNEQFF.